This T cell receptor beta chain emerged from a study of chemoradiotherapy in HPV16-positive cancers. Study at large: Candidate HPV-specific T-cell clones and common TCR motifs came from functional assays in a couple of HPV16-positive patients. Study-wide results and caveats: The functional HPV-specific definition rests on just a couple of HPV16-positive patients. For HPV16-positive patients, expanding HPV-responsive T cells associated with longer recurrence-free survival. Candidate HPV-specific clones and E7-related TCR motifs grew in tumor during treatment.

Turning to this clone: The antigen remains unidentified.

This CDR3 comprises 13 residues. V lost 5 bases and J 1 base, leaving 7 bases between the germline ends. CDR1 and CDR2 from the germline V gene are SGHVS and FNYEAQ. Repertoires were generated with immunoSEQ multiplex PCR, while TCRdb's copy carries only in-frame clones and drops some. The profile shows 25,000 to 35,000 clones, around 90% of them singletons. The V and J genes are TRBV7-6 and TRBJ2-3; D remains unclear. The TCR was taken from a human donor with HPV-associated anogenital cancer. Sequencing was performed on blood, taken from a patient who underwent chemoradiotherapy. The CDR3: CASSAGGTDTQYF. Here the CDR3 DNA reads TGTGCCAGCAGCGCCGGTGGCACAGATACGCAGTATTTT.